One sample yielded the 14 T cell receptor beta chains listed below, sequenced in a study of blood T cells in healthy people across ages (dated by TCRdb to between 2014 and 2017). Receptors were amplified or captured by 5' RACE. These reads were obtained on an Illumina HiSeq 2500. The second PCR ran for roughly 7 to 12 cycles and used a J-beta primer mix along with a sample-barcoded 5' primer. Using fastp trimming at Q25 and MiXCR clonotype assembly, TCRdb reanalyzed the public sequencing data and kept in-frame beta chains. Rows merge per CDR3 protein into single entries with the most common DNA and genes. Recorded for this sample are 1.5 million to 2 million distinct CDR3 sequences; around half of them occurred a single time. Around 2.1% of the sample goes to the ten largest clones. The sequenced material came from blood. The receptors stem from a woman aged 40-49 years in good health.

The chain employs TRBV6-5 and TRBJ1-2, with TRBD1 matching over 7 bases. The V gene's germline CDR1 is MNHEY and CDR2 SVGAGI. The CDR3 sequence is 13 residues long. J was trimmed by 9 bases and V by 5 bases; bases with no gene match: 9. The CDR3 protein is CASSPDRVRSYTF. The CDR3 DNA reads TGTGCCAGCAGTCCCGACAGGGTTCGGAGCTACACCTTC.

This clonotype was counted a few times. This chain joins TRBV29-1 and TRBJ2-1, with a tentative D call TRBD1 (6 bases). CDR1 and CDR2 (germline): SQVTM, ANQGSEA. The V end was cut by 6 bases, the J end by 5 bases, with 14 bases between. The CDR3 consists of 13 residues. DNA for the CDR3: TGCAGCGTCGGAGGACAGTTCAACAATGAGCAGTTCTTC. Its protein product is CSVGGQFNNEQFF.

This clonotype was counted between two and nine times. V and J are TRBV5-1 and TRBJ1-2; a possible D gene is TRBD1 (5 bases). Trimming left V 0 bases short and J 0 bases short, with 9 bases between. This CDR3 region has 15 residues. Germline CDR1 SGHRS, CDR2 YFSETQ. The CDR3 DNA follows: TGCGCCAGCAGCTTGGTAGTGGGGGCTAACTATGGCTACACCTTC. Translated: CASSLVVGANYGYTF.

The gene calls are TRBV12-3 or TRBV12-4 and TRBJ1-6, with 7 bases matching TRBD1. This CDR3 has 15 amino acids. V trimming: 3 bases; J trimming: 7 bases; junction bases outside the gene matches: 6. The CDR3 region has the DNA TGTGCCAGCAGTTTGTCGGGACAGCTAAATTCACCCCTCCACTTT. This translates into CASSLSGQLNSPLHF.

The chain couples TRBV25-1 to TRBJ2-5; D gene ambiguous. CDR3 size: 13 residues. The germline CDR1 and CDR2 sequences are MGHDK and SYGVNS. V lost 7 bases and J 1 base, leaving 10 bases between the germline ends. The CDR3 nucleotides read TGTGCCAGCAAAGAGTTTGGCCAAGAGACCCAGTACTTC. Residues: CASKEFGQETQYF.

This clonotype was seen only a few times. The genes are TRBV7-2 and TRBJ2-4; 9 bases map to TRBD2. The germline gives CDR1 SGHTA, CDR2 FQGNSA. J lost 5 bases, V lost 6 bases, and 8 bases had no gene match. The CDR3 loop spans 15 amino acids. CDR3 sequence reads: CASSYLAGHQNIQYF. As DNA, the CDR3 is TGTGCCAGCAGTTACCTAGCGGGGCATCAAAACATTCAGTACTTC.

V gene TRBV29-1 combines with J gene TRBJ2-7; no clear D gene. The CDR3 totals 11 residues. V was pared by 4 bases and J by 5 bases, with 9 bases between. The germline CDR1 and CDR2 sequences are SQVTM and ANQGSEA. The CDR3 sequence is CSVGASHEQYF. The CDR3 region has the DNA TGCAGCGTTGGGGCCAGCCACGAGCAGTACTTC.

The chain uses TRBV6-1 and TRBJ2-4; maybe TRBD2 (6 bases). The DNA end lines up better with TRBJ2-5; the J call may be wrong. CDR1 MNHNS and CDR2 SASEGT come from the germline V gene. The CDR3 consists of 16 residues. The CDR3 sequence: CASRLSGGALQETQYF. The CDR3 region has the DNA TGTGCCAGCAGGCTTTCTGGCGGGGCCCTCCAAGAGACCCAGTACTTC.

The chain recombines TRBV7-9 with TRBJ2-1, with D tentatively TRBD1 (6 bases). V was shortened by 3 bases and J by 0 bases, with 15 bases between the two germline ends. This CDR3 spans 17 amino acids. CDR1 and CDR2 from the germline V gene are SEHNR and FQNEAQ (reference sequence). CDR3: CASSLESTGSSYNEQFF. CDR3 coding DNA: TGTGCCAGCAGCTTGGAAAGCACAGGGAGCTCCTACAATGAGCAGTTCTTC.

The chain employs TRBV20-1 and TRBJ2-1; the D is unclear. V was trimmed by 0 bases and J by 0 bases, leaving 15 bases between them. CDR1 is DFQATT and CDR2 is SNEGSKA in the germline V gene (reference sequence). This CDR3 is built from 17 residues. This CDR3 is CSARDVRSESSYNEQFF. DNA for the CDR3: TGCAGTGCTAGAGATGTCCGATCGGAGAGCTCCTACAATGAGCAGTTCTTC.

CDR3 nucleotides: TGTGCCACCAGTGATCCTAAGGGACAGGGCATCACAGATACGCAGTATTTT. As protein: CATSDPKGQGITDTQYF. The J gene is TRBJ2-3, the V gene TRBV24-1, with 9 bases identical to TRBD1. The CDR3 spans 17 residues. Trimming cost V 3 bases and J 2 bases; bases outside gene matches: 8. Germline V CDR1 and CDR2: KGHDR, SFDVKD.

This sequence joins TRBV28 and TRBJ2-5; possibly TRBD2 for D (5 bases). Germline lookup yields CDR1 MDHEN and CDR2 SYDVKM. The germline V and J ends were trimmed by 6 bases and 1 base, with 18 bases remaining between them. The CDR3 is 16 amino acids. The CDR3 protein is CASSSPGSGSQETQYF. In DNA, the CDR3 is TGTGCCAGCAGCTCCCCGGGGAGCGGCTCCCAAGAGACCCAGTACTTC.

This chain uses TRBV4-2 with TRBJ2-5, with a tentative D call TRBD1 (6 bases). The CDR3 runs to 16 residues. Germline CDR1 reads LGHNA; CDR2 reads YNFKEQ. V lost 2 bases to trimming and J lost 2 bases, with 15 bases between them. The CDR3 bases are TGTGCCAGCAGCCAAAAGGGCCACAGGGAGCAAGAGACCCAGTACTTC. Protein sequence: CASSQKGHREQETQYF.

The chain joins TRBV20-1 to TRBJ1-4; D is unresolved. The CDR3 loop spans 14 amino acids. Germline lookup yields CDR1 DFQATT and CDR2 SNEGSKA (reference sequence). With 0 bases removed from V and 0 bases from J, the gap between germline ends came to 5 bases. CDR3 region: CSAREVATNEKLFF. Here the CDR3 DNA reads TGCAGTGCTAGAGAGGTCGCAACTAATGAAAAACTGTTTTTT.